These T cell receptor beta chains were read from a single sample in a study of blood T cell repertoires in COVID-19. Sequenced by immunoSEQ multiplex PCR; TCRdb stores in-frame clones only, minus some. The table shows roughly 500,000 clones, with 89% occurring only once. Specimen: peripheral blood. The receptor set was obtained from a man between 18 and 35 years old with COVID-19, enrolled during active disease. Each CDR3 is given with its conserved first and last residue.

cdr3_aa: CASSDVPSGEQFF
j_call: TRBJ2-1
v_call: TRBV2
cdr3_length: 13

cdr3_aa: CASSLTENTEAFF
j_call: TRBJ1-1
v_call: TRBV5-4
cdr3_length: 13

cdr3_aa: CASSFDRGRNSAQYF
j_call: TRBJ2-5
v_call: TRBV6-5
cdr3_length: 15

cdr3_aa: CASSLAPSAEQYF
j_call: TRBJ2-7
v_call: TRBV5-1
cdr3_length: 13

cdr3_aa: CASSPGQGASGYTF
j_call: TRBJ1-2
v_call: TRBV6-4
cdr3_length: 14

cdr3_aa: CASSLTSVYGYTF
j_call: TRBJ1-2
v_call: TRBV6-5
cdr3_length: 13

cdr3_aa: CSVEDLAGEGTNTEAFF
j_call: TRBJ1-1
v_call: TRBV29-1
cdr3_length: 17

cdr3_aa: CATSDSLDTQYF
j_call: TRBJ2-3
v_call: TRBV24-1
cdr3_length: 12

cdr3_aa: CAITPGQGDYGYTF
j_call: TRBJ1-2
v_call: TRBV10-3
cdr3_length: 14

cdr3_aa: CASGDMGAGELFF
j_call: TRBJ2-2
v_call: TRBV9
cdr3_length: 13

cdr3_aa: CATSLPGVREQFF
j_call: TRBJ2-1
v_call: TRBV15
cdr3_length: 13

cdr3_aa: CASSHRTSGREQETQYF
j_call: TRBJ2-5
v_call: TRBV7-9
cdr3_length: 17

cdr3_aa: CASSPDRNYGYTF
j_call: TRBJ1-2
v_call: TRBV5-6
cdr3_length: 13

cdr3_aa: CASSRLQETQYF
j_call: TRBJ2-5
v_call: TRBV12-3/TRBV12-4
cdr3_length: 12

cdr3_aa: CASSLGSRGPQETQYF
j_call: TRBJ2-5
v_call: TRBV13
cdr3_length: 16

cdr3_aa: CASSYPPTSGRNAEQYF
j_call: TRBJ2-7
v_call: TRBV28
cdr3_length: 17

cdr3_aa: CASSEGMVRAPEQFF
j_call: TRBJ2-1
v_call: TRBV2
cdr3_length: 15

cdr3_aa: CASSSRTSGATYEQYF
j_call: TRBJ2-7
v_call: TRBV5-1
cdr3_length: 16

cdr3_aa: CASTGQGATYQPQHF
j_call: TRBJ1-5
v_call: TRBV19
cdr3_length: 15

cdr3_aa: CATREREAFF
j_call: TRBJ1-1
v_call: TRBV19
cdr3_length: 10

cdr3_aa: CASSRGTLQVEQYF
j_call: TRBJ2-7
v_call: TRBV7-9
cdr3_length: 14

cdr3_aa: CASSQLAWGGQNTGELFF
j_call: TRBJ2-2
v_call: TRBV3-1/TRBV3-2
cdr3_length: 18

cdr3_aa: CAARTSGYNEQFF
j_call: TRBJ2-1
v_call: TRBV2
cdr3_length: 13

cdr3_aa: CASSHREGDREKPYGYTF
j_call: TRBJ1-2
v_call: TRBV3-1/TRBV3-2
cdr3_length: 18

cdr3_aa: CASRPGQTGELFF
j_call: TRBJ2-2
v_call: TRBV11-3
cdr3_length: 13

cdr3_aa: CASRADSNQPQHF
j_call: TRBJ1-5
v_call: TRBV2
cdr3_length: 13

cdr3_aa: CASSQLRLAGGPRETQYF
j_call: TRBJ2-5
v_call: TRBV27
cdr3_length: 18

cdr3_aa: CAISEPGQGRAEAFF
j_call: TRBJ1-1
v_call: TRBV10-3
cdr3_length: 15

cdr3_aa: CASSENRGSNEKLFF
j_call: TRBJ1-4
v_call: TRBV2
cdr3_length: 15

cdr3_aa: CASSLDTLAGLGTQYF
j_call: TRBJ2-5
v_call: TRBV11-2
cdr3_length: 16

cdr3_aa: CASSRGRESQYF
j_call: TRBJ2-5
v_call: TRBV18
cdr3_length: 12

cdr3_aa: CASSLGLAGTYEQYF
j_call: TRBJ2-7
v_call: TRBV11-1
cdr3_length: 15

cdr3_aa: CAISESGSTGNTIYF
j_call: TRBJ1-3
v_call: TRBV10-3
cdr3_length: 15

cdr3_aa: CASSDQQGARGNSPLHF
j_call: TRBJ1-6
v_call: TRBV13
cdr3_length: 17

cdr3_aa: CSASTPGTSDETQYF
j_call: TRBJ2-5
v_call: TRBV20-1
cdr3_length: 15

cdr3_aa: CASSPRRNEQYF
j_call: TRBJ2-7
v_call: TRBV7-9
cdr3_length: 12

cdr3_aa: CASNKAGLISGANVLTF
j_call: TRBJ2-6
v_call: TRBV6-1
cdr3_length: 17

cdr3_aa: CASSLSLTGDSPYEQYF
j_call: TRBJ2-7
v_call: TRBV27
cdr3_length: 17

cdr3_aa: CASSLYGTVYGYTF
j_call: TRBJ1-2
v_call: TRBV5-6
cdr3_length: 14

cdr3_aa: CASSFEAGDSVEQYF
j_call: TRBJ2-7
v_call: TRBV11-3
cdr3_length: 15

cdr3_aa: CASTPHQGPYNEQFF
j_call: TRBJ2-1
v_call: TRBV5-5
cdr3_length: 15

cdr3_aa: CASSPRGSPLHF
j_call: TRBJ1-6
v_call: TRBV7-2
cdr3_length: 12

cdr3_aa: CASSVLADYTDTQYF
j_call: TRBJ2-3
v_call: TRBV9
cdr3_length: 15

cdr3_aa: CASSGQARLSTDTQYF
j_call: TRBJ2-3
v_call: TRBV27
cdr3_length: 16

cdr3_aa: CASSPRWGYQETQYF
j_call: TRBJ2-5
v_call: TRBV6-5
cdr3_length: 15

cdr3_aa: CASSPWTSDTQYF
j_call: TRBJ2-3
v_call: TRBV18
cdr3_length: 13

cdr3_aa: CASSPVGLAGSYEQYF
j_call: TRBJ2-7
v_call: TRBV27
cdr3_length: 16

cdr3_aa: CATSPRTSGRAGETQYF
j_call: TRBJ2-5
v_call: TRBV24-1
cdr3_length: 17

cdr3_aa: CASSIYVGPTSGTYNEQFF
j_call: TRBJ2-1
v_call: TRBV19
cdr3_length: 19

cdr3_aa: CASSSGGSWELFF
j_call: TRBJ2-2
v_call: TRBV7-9
cdr3_length: 13

cdr3_aa: CASSHPVRGLSGYTF
j_call: TRBJ1-2
v_call: TRBV5-5
cdr3_length: 15

cdr3_aa: CASSSTGQSTDTQYF
j_call: TRBJ2-3
v_call: TRBV7-3
cdr3_length: 15

cdr3_aa: CASSERGSGIRYEQYF
j_call: TRBJ2-7
v_call: TRBV10-1
cdr3_length: 16